The clone carrying this TCR beta chain was seen at least ten times. The antigen is unknown. The data originate from a study of regulatory T cells in long-lasting Graves disease. Study-wide background: Persistent Graves' disease denoted over 5 years of antithyroid drugs plus positive TSH receptor antibodies. Study-level points and caveats: Patients with persistent disease shared 2,500 or so public clonotypes, outpacing the roughly 1,000 shared by new patients.

According to the study, TCR beta libraries were built with iRepertoire HTBI primers and CDR3-region Arm-PCR. Via MiXCR, TCRdb re-called the multiplex PCR reads, giving one row per CDR3 protein. The data hold approximately 290,000 distinct CDR3 sequences, with 20% to 25% observed a single time. Time point described: persistent/refractory GD, antithyroid drugs over 5 years with positive TRAb. From PBMCs, RNA was extracted and then used to make the TCR library. Sequenced here: peripheral blood mononuclear cells (PBMCs), sampled when the disease was refractory, from a patient treated with antithyroid drugs. This receptor was identified in a female donor with Graves disease.

As DNA, the CDR3 is TGCAGTGCTAGAAAGATGGGACCCAGCTCCTACGAGCAGTACTTC. It specifies CSARKMGPSSYEQYF. This chain connects TRBV20-1 to TRBJ2-7; D assignment may be TRBD1 or TRBD2 (5 bases each). The CDR3 sequence is 15 residues long. The V end was cut by 2 bases, the J end by 0 bases, with 14 bases between. Germline assignment: CDR1 DFQATT and CDR2 SNEGSKA (reference sequence).